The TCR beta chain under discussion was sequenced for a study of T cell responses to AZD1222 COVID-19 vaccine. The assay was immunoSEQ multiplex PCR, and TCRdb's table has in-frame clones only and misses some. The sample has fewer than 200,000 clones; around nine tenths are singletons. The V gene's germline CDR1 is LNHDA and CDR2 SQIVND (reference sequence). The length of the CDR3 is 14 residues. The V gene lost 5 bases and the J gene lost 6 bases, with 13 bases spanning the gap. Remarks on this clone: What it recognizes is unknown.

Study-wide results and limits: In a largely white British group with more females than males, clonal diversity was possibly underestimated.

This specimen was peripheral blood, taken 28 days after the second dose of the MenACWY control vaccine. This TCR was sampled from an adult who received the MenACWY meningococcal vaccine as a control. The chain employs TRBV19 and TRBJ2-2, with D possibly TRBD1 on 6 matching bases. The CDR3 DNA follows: TGTGCCAGTAGTCCGGGACACTCCGCCGGGGAGCTGTTTTTT. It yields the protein CASSPGHSAGELFF.